The entry below gives a single TCR beta chain sequence along with its context. Its target antigen remains unknown. There are no base qualities to consult, and no much larger clone falls within one base. A single peripheral blood draw of 90 to 150 mL on average was collected from each donor into heparinised tubes. A BD FACSAria II was used to sort naive, central memory, regulatory and stem cell-like memory CD4+ T cells with a panel that included CD45RO, CCR7, CD25, CD127, CD95 and CD27. A purity above 95% was achieved for all sorted populations. PBMCs were separated immediately by Lymphoprep density gradient centrifugation and were stained directly, without being cultured. To minimize batch effects, samples were stained and sorted in pairs, one healthy donor with one patient per experiment. This specimen comes from a study of beta chain features in type 1 diabetes (dated by TCRdb to about 2018). In the study overall: Patients and healthy donors did not differ in mean age, gender distribution, total cell number or subset yield. A total of approximately 110,000,000 sorted cells were examined across all samples, and a strong correlation was observed between cell number per subset and RNA yield. The study compared the TCRB repertoires of sorted circulating CD4+ T cell subsets in recently diagnosed type 1 diabetes patients with those in matched healthy donors. Naive and central memory subsets were obtained from all 30 or so donors, but regulatory and stem cell-like memory subsets were isolated from only 8 patients and roughly 8 healthy donors.

Overall study results and their limits: Because cDNA was sequenced instead of genomic DNA, activated cells with high expression could be over-represented, although the groups did not differ in activation or CD3 levels. HLA sub-analyses involved small numbers of individuals, so any influence of HLA type on TCRB rearrangement remained unresolved. Shorter templates might be favored by PCR, yet because patient and control samples were amplified and corrected together, any such skew would affect both groups equally. The naive, central memory and regulatory TCRB repertoires appeared to resemble one another more closely among patients than among healthy donors. Patients with type 1 diabetes made fewer insertions and deleted more nucleotides at VDJ recombination sites, implying thymic rearrangement abnormalities. In all four CD4+ subsets, TCRB CDR3 length was moderately but significantly shorter in type 1 diabetes patients.

The entire isolated RNA was reverse transcribed using the High Capacity cDNA Reverse Transcription Kit, and thus expressed TCRB transcripts were sequenced. Deep immunoSEQ sequencing was performed on naive, central memory and regulatory T cell samples, with an average of roughly 3.3 million total reads per sample. After sorted cells were lysed in RLT buffer, RNA was extracted with DNase-treated RNeasy Micro or Mini kits, with the choice depending on cell number. Each cell subset was processed on its own to prevent cross-contamination, while patient and healthy donor samples were processed together. TCRB sequences were amplified from cDNA with the immunoSEQ multiplex PCR, producing 87-bp fragments spanning the CDR3 region. Sequencing of the amplicons was done on the Illumina HiSeq platform. Per the authors' processing: Synthetic template baselines were used to correct PCR bias computationally, reads within Hamming distance 2 were collapsed together, and singletons that could not be merged were discarded. Reads were aligned against IMGT so that V, D and J genes, CDR3 length and insertions or deletions at six rearrangement sites could be assigned. Within each subset, clonotype counts were normalized to the number of sorted cells before true diversity and Gini coefficients were calculated with the tcR R package. Repertoire sharing was quantified using the overlap coefficient calculated on TCRB nucleotide sequences. This immuneACCESS table, as held by TCRdb, lists in-frame sequences with V and J called but not all clones. Of the missing ones, under half trace to an unresolved V gene in checked studies; the others have no known cause. V, J and clone size reflect that table, while D and trimming were determined from the DNA. The sample contains under 350,000 clones, 8% of them found a single time. More than 1% of the sample lies in the top ten.

CDR1 and CDR2, looked up from the germline V gene, are SGHTA and FQGNSA. The CDR3 runs 15 amino acids, cysteine and phenylalanine included. Solely the CDR3 DNA is kept, with 45 bases framed from the first base. After removal of 7 bases from V and 7 bases from J, the junction retains 10 bases not matched to a gene. The sample was central memory CD4+ T cells from blood. In this chain, TRBV7-2 is recombined with TRBJ2-1; 10 central nucleotides agree with TRBD1. The TCR was taken from a woman aged 18-29 years in good health. The DNA reads as follows: TGTGCCAGCACCGTATCGACAGGGGGCGTGAATGAGCAGTTCTTC. The translation is CASTVSTGGVNEQFF.